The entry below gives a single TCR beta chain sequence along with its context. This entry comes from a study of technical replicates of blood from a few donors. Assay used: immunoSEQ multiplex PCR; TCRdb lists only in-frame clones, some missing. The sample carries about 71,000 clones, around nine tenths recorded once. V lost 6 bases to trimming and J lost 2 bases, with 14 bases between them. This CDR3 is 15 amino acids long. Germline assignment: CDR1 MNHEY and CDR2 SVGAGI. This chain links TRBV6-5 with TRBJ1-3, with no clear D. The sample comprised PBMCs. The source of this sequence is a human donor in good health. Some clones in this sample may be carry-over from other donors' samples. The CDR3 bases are TGTGCCAGCAGCCTAACCGCGGCAGCTGGAAACACCATATATTTT. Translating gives CASSLTAAAGNTIYF.